Included here is one TCR beta chain sequence, with context. Its antigen remains unidentified. Where libraries were unsorted, they were derived from 2 million PBMCs stored at -80 degrees C. The data originate from a study of neurological immune-mediated disorders. Overall study results and limits: A possible signature was seen in one related-CDR3 cluster, into which phylogenetic grouping placed the repertoires of 18 of 34 multiple sclerosis patients.

The germline gives CDR1 LNHDA, CDR2 SQIVND (reference sequence). CDR3 length: 14 amino acids. The V gene lost 5 bases and the J gene lost 5 bases, with 13 bases spanning the gap. TCRdb used MiXCR to reprocess the 5' RACE reads, holding one entry per CDR3 protein. This sample carries tens of thousands of distinct CDR3 sequences, almost 3.5% of them seen once, and the ten largest clones take roughly 3.7%. The sequence was obtained from a man in his forties or fifties with multiple sclerosis. The material sequenced was PBMCs. The chain carries TRBV19 and TRBJ1-5; D might be TRBD1 (5 bases). The CDR3 reads CASSADRTYQPQHF. The CDR3 region has the DNA TGTGCCAGTAGTGCCGACAGAACATATCAGCCCCAGCATTTT.